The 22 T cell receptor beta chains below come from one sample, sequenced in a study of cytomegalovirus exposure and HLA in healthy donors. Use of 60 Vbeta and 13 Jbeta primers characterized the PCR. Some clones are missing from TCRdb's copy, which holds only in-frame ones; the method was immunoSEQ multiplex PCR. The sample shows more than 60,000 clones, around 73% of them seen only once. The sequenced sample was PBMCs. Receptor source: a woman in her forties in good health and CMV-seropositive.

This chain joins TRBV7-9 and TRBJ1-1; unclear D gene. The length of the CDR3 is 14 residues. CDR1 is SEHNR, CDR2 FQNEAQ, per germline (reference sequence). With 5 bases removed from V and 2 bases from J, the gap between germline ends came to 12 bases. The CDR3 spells CASSRSFGNTEAFF. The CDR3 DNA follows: TGTGCCAGCAGCCGAAGCTTTGGTAACACTGAAGCTTTCTTT.

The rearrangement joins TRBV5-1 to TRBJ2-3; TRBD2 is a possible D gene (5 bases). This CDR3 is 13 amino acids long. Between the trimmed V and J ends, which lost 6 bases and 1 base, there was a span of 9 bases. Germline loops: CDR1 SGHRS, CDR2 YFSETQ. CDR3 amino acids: CASTTRGTDTQYF. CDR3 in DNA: TGCGCCAGCACGACGAGGGGCACAGATACGCAGTATTTT.

The CDR3 here is CASGGDRGDNQPQHF. In DNA, the CDR3 is TGTGCCAGCGGTGGAGACAGGGGGGACAATCAGCCCCAGCATTTT. This chain joins TRBV6-1 and TRBJ1-5; 9 bases align to TRBD1. CDR3 length equals 15 residues. Looked up from germline, CDR1 is MNHNS and CDR2 is SASEGT. J lost 3 bases, V lost 8 bases, and 8 bases had no gene match.

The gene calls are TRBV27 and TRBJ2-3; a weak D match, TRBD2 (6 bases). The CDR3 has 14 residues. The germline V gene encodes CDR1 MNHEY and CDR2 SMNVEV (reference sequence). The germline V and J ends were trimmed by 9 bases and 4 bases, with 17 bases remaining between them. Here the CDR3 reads CASSLVWGADTQYF. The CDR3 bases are TGTGCCAGTAGTCTGGTCTGGGGGGCAGATACGCAGTATTTT.

The DNA for the CDR3 is TGTGCCAGCATTTTAGACAGGACCAATGAAAAACTGTTTTTT. It encodes CASILDRTNEKLFF. The rearrangement links TRBV6-1 to TRBJ1-4; tentative D call: TRBD1 (6 bases). Germline V gives CDR1 MNHNS, CDR2 SASEGT. The CDR3 has 14 residues. The germline V and J ends were trimmed by 7 bases and 5 bases, with 14 bases remaining between them.

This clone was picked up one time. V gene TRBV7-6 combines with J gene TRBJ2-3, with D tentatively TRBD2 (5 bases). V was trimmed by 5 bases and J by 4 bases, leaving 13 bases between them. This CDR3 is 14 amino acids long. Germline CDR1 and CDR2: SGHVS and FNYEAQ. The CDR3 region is CASSVLAPPDTQYF. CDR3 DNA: TGTGCCAGCAGCGTGCTAGCTCCCCCAGATACGCAGTATTTT.

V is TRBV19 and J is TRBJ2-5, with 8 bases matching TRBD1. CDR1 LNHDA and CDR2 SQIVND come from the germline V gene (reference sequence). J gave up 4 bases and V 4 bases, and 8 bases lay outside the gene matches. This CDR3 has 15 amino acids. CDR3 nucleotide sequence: TGTGCCAGTAGTACCCAGACAGGGGTCGGAGAGACCCAGTACTTC. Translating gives CASSTQTGVGETQYF.

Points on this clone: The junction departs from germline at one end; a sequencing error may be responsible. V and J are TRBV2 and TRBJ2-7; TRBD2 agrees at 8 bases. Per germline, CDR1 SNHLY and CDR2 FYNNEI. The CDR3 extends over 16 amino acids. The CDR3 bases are TGTGCCAGCAGAGCCGCGGGGGGCCCGGTATCCTTCGAGCAGTACTTC. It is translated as CASRAAGGPVSFEQYF.

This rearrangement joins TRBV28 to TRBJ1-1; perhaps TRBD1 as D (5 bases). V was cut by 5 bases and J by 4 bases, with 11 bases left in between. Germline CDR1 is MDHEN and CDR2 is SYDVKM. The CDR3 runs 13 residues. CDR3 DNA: TGTGCCAGCAGTCCGGGGGGGGGCACTGAAGCTTTCTTT. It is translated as CASSPGGGTEAFF.

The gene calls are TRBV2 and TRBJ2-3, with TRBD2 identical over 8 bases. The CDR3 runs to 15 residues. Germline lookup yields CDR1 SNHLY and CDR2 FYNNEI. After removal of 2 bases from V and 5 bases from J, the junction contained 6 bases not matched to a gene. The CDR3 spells CASSEQAGVGDTQYF. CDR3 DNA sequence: TGTGCCAGCAGTGAACAAGCGGGGGTTGGAGATACGCAGTATTTT.

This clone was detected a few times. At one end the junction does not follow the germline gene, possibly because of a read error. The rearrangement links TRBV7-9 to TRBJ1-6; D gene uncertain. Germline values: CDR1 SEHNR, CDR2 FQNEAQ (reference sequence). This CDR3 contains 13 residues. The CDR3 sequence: CSSSLALNSPLHF. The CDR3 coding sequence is TGTTCCAGCAGCTTAGCGCTAAATTCACCCCTCCACTTT.

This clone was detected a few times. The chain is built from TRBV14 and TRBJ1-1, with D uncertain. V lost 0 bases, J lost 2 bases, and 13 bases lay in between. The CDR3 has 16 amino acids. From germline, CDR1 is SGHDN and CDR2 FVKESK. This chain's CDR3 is CASSQDLFEVNTEAFF. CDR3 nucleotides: TGTGCCAGCAGCCAAGATCTTTTTGAGGTCAACACTGAAGCTTTCTTT.

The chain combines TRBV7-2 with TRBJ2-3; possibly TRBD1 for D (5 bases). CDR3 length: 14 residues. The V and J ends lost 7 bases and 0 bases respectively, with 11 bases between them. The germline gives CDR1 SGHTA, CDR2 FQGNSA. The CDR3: CASKDTYSTDTQYF. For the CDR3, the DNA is TGTGCCAGCAAGGACACCTATAGCACAGATACGCAGTATTTT.

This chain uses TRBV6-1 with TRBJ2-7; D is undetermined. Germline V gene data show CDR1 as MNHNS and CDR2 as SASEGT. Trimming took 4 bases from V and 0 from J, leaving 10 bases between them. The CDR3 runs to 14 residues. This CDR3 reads CASSVSSYSYEQYF. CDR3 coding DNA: TGTGCCAGCAGTGTCTCCAGTTACTCCTACGAGCAGTACTTC.

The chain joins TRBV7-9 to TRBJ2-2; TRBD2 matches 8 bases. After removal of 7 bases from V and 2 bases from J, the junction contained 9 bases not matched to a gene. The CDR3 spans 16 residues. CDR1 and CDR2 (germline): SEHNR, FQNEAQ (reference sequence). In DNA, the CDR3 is TGTGCCAGCACCCCCGTACTAGCGGTTAACACCGGGGAGCTGTTTTTT. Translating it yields CASTPVLAVNTGELFF.

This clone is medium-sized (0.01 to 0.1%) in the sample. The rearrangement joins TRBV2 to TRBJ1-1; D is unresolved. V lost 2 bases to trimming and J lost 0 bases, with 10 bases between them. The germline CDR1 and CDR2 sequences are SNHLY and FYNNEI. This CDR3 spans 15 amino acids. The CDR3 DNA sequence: TGTGCCAGCAGTGAAATGAGTATTATGAACACTGAAGCTTTCTTT. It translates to CASSEMSIMNTEAFF.

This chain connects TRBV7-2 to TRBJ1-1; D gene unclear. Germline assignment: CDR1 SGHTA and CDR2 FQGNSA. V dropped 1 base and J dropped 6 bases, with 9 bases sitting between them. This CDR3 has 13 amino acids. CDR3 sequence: CASSLVLGAEAFF. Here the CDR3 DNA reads TGTGCCAGCAGCTTAGTTCTCGGGGCTGAAGCTTTCTTT.

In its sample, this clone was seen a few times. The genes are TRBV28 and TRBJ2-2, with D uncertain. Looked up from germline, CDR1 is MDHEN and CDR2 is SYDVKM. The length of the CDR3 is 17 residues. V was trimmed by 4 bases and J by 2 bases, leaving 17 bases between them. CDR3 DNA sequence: TGTGCCAGCAGTTGGTTTCCCCGGAGAAAAAACACCGGGGAGCTGTTTTTT. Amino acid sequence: CASSWFPRRKNTGELFF. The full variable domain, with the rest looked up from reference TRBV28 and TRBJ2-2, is DVKVTQSSRYLVKRTGEKVFLECVQDMDHENMFWYRQDPGLGLRLIYFSYDVKMKEKGDIPEGYSVSREKKERFSLILESASTNQTSMYLCASSWFPRRKNTGELFFGEGSRLTVL.

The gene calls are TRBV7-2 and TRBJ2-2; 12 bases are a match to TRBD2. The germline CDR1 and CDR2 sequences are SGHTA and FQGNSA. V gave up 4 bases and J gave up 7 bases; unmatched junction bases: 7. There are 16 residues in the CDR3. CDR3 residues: CASSSLAGGVGGELFF. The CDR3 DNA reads TGTGCCAGCAGCTCCCTAGCGGGGGGGGTCGGCGGGGAGCTGTTTTTT.

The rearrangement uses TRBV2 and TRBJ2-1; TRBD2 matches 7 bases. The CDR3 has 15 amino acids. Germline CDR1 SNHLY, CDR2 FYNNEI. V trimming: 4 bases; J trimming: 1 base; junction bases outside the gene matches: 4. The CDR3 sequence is CASSVGRGSYNEQFF. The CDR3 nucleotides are TGTGCCAGCAGTGTAGGGCGGGGGTCCTACAATGAGCAGTTCTTC.

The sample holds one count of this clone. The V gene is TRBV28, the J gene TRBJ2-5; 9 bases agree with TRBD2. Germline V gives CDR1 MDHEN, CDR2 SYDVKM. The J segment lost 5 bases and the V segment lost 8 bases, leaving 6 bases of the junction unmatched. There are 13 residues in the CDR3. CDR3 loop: CASSASGAETQYF. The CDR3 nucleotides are TGTGCCAGCTCTGCTAGCGGGGCCGAGACCCAGTACTTC.

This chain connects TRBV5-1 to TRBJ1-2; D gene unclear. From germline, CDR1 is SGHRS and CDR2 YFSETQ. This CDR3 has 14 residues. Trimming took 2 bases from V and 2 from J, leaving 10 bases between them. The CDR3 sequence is CASSLMGENYGYTF. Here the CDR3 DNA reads TGCGCCAGCAGCTTAATGGGCGAGAACTATGGCTACACCTTC. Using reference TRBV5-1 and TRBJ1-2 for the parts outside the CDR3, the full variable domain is KAGVTQTPRYLIKTRGQQVTLSCSPISGHRSVSWYQQTPGQGLQFLFEYFSETQRNKGNFPGRFSGRQFSNSRSEMNVSTLELGDSALYLCASSLMGENYGYTFGSGTRLTVV.